Each of the 13 T cell receptor beta chains below was sequenced from the same sample in a study of Graves' ophthalmopathy and Graves' hyperthyroidism. The authors amplified TCR beta CDR3 regions from RNA transcripts. Scientists carried out first-round RT-PCR using HTBI primers and then a second-round multiplex PCR. TCRdb used MiXCR to reprocess the multiplex PCR reads, holding one entry per CDR3 protein. The top ten clones hold around 10% of a sample with roughly 1.1 million distinct CDR3 sequences, roughly two fifths of them seen once. The specimen sequenced was peripheral blood or thyroid tissue (not recorded which). These receptors originate from an adult man with Graves' hyperthyroidism.

This clonotype was recorded many times. The chain employs TRBV10-3 and TRBJ1-5; no firm D call. The germline V gene has CDR1 ENHRY and CDR2 SYGVKD. CDR3 length equals 16 residues. Trimming took 2 bases from V and 4 from J, leaving 15 bases between them. DNA for the CDR3: TGTGCCATCAGTGAGGGTGGAAGCAATCTTAATCAGCCCCAGCATTTT. It yields the protein CAISEGGSNLNQPQHF.

This clonotype was picked up many times. The V call is TRBV7-2, the J call TRBJ2-7; 10 nucleotides align to TRBD2. V trimming: 3 bases; J trimming: 7 bases; junction bases outside the gene matches: 6. Germline V gene lookup returns CDR1 SGHTA and CDR2 FQGNSA. The CDR3 length is 14 residues. CDR3 coding DNA: TGTGCCAGCAGCTTGATAGCGGGAGGTGGTGAGCAGTACTTC. It is translated as CASSLIAGGGEQYF.

The sample holds a few counts of this clonotype. V and J are TRBV28 and TRBJ1-1; 8 bases fit TRBD1. CDR1 is MDHEN and CDR2 is SYDVKM in the germline V gene. CDR3 size: 12 residues. V dropped 9 bases and J dropped 6; count of bases not matched to a gene: 6. In DNA, the CDR3 is TGTGCCAGTCAGACAGGGGTAGCTGAAGCTTTCTTT. As protein: CASQTGVAEAFF.

The chain recombines TRBV4-1 with TRBJ1-4; 9 bases align to TRBD1. The length of the CDR3 is 20 residues. Unmatched junction bases numbered 19, after V lost 3 bases and J lost 5 bases. Germline CDR1 and CDR2: MGHRA and YSYEKL. As DNA, the CDR3 is TGCGCCAGCAGCCACGGCCGGGACAGGGTCGATTCTACGGGAAATGAAAAACTGTTTTTT. It yields the protein CASSHGRDRVDSTGNEKLFF.

This clonotype was recorded at least ten times. The chain's CDR3 is CASSPGPGRAETQYF. CDR3 DNA: TGTGCCAGCAGCCCAGGGCCAGGGAGGGCTGAGACCCAGTACTTC. The chain joins TRBV7-2 to TRBJ2-5; TRBD2 aligns across 7 bases. The CDR3 totals 15 residues. V was clipped by 5 bases and J by 5 bases; unmatched bases: 11. Germline V gene sequence: CDR1 SGHTA, CDR2 FQGNSA.

Many counts were recorded for this clonotype. The chain carries TRBV2 and TRBJ1-3; D ambiguous. CDR1 and CDR2 (germline): SNHLY, FYNNEI. The CDR3 is made up of 14 amino acids. Between the trimmed V and J ends, which lost 10 bases and 0 bases, there was a span of 13 bases. This CDR3 is CATSNEISGNTIYF. In nucleotides, the CDR3 is TGTGCCACCTCGAATGAGATCTCTGGAAACACCATATATTTT. Together with reference TRBV2 and TRBJ1-3, the CDR3 gives the full variable domain: EPEVTQTPSHQVTQMGQEVILRCVPISNHLYFYWYRQILGQKVEFLVSFYNNEISEKSEIFDDQFSVERPDGSNFTLKIRSTKLEDSAMYFCATSNEISGNTIYFGEGSWLTVV.

This rearrangement joins TRBV4-3 to TRBJ1-1; possibly TRBD1 for D (6 bases). CDR3 length: 14 residues. In germline, CDR1 is LGHNA, CDR2 YSLEER. The ends were cut back, 1 base at V and 8 bases at J, with 14 bases in the middle. Here the CDR3 reads CASSQVLQGAEAFF. CDR3 in DNA: TGCGCCAGCAGCCAAGTCCTACAGGGCGCCGAAGCTTTCTTT.

The chain is built from TRBV28 and TRBJ1-1, with D possibly TRBD1 on 5 matching bases. The CDR3 is made up of 14 amino acids. CDR1 and CDR2 from the germline V gene are MDHEN and SYDVKM. Trimming left V 7 bases short and J 8 bases short, with 20 bases between. The DNA of the CDR3 is TGTGCCAGCACCCAGGACACCCGAAAGGGCGAAGCTTTCTTT. It translates to CASTQDTRKGEAFF. Together with reference TRBV28 and TRBJ1-1, the CDR3 gives the full variable domain: DVKVTQSSRYLVKRTGEKVFLECVQDMDHENMFWYRQDPGLGLRLIYFSYDVKMKEKGDIPEGYSVSREKKERFSLILESASTNQTSMYLCASTQDTRKGEAFFGQGTRLTVV.

The chain combines TRBV5-1 with TRBJ2-7; TRBD1 is a possible D gene (6 bases). The CDR3 totals 14 residues. Trimming took off 4 bases at V and 2 bases at J, with 13 bases between the two ends. The germline gives CDR1 SGHRS, CDR2 YFSETQ. The CDR3 sequence: CASSKRTVTYEQYF. CDR3 coding DNA: TGCGCCAGCAGCAAACGGACAGTGACCTACGAGCAGTACTTC.

This chain joins TRBV19 and TRBJ1-1; D is perhaps TRBD1 (5 bases). The CDR3 loop spans 14 amino acids. Germline V lookup: CDR1 LNHDA, CDR2 SQIVND (reference sequence). The V and J ends lost 1 base and 6 bases respectively, with 12 bases between them. The CDR3 region is CASSIGQLGAEAFF. CDR3 DNA: TGTGCCAGTAGTATAGGACAGCTTGGGGCTGAAGCTTTCTTT.

The V call is TRBV5-1, the J call TRBJ1-1; D is ambiguous. The CDR3 spans 16 residues. Germline CDR1 and CDR2: SGHRS and YFSETQ. The V end lost 1 base, the J end lost 0 bases, and 13 bases lay between the germline ends. The CDR3 loop is CASSLNPRGMNTEAFF. The CDR3 coding sequence is TGCGCCAGCAGCTTGAACCCCCGAGGGATGAACACTGAAGCTTTCTTT.

The chain couples TRBV10-1 to TRBJ1-1; D gene ambiguous. Germline loops: CDR1 WNHNN, CDR2 SYGVQD (reference sequence). Trimming cost V 10 bases and J 11 bases, with 20 bases left between them. This CDR3 is 12 amino acids long. Written as DNA, the CDR3 is TGCGCCAACCCACAGACGGCAGGATGGGCTTTCTTT. Its translation is CANPQTAGWAFF.

The sample holds many counts of this clonotype. The rearrangement links TRBV15 to TRBJ1-6; D gene uncertain. The CDR3 spans 12 residues. In germline, CDR1 is LNHNV, CDR2 YYDKDF (reference sequence). Trimming took 9 bases from V and 5 from J, leaving 8 bases between them. The CDR3: CATRWNNSPLHF. The DNA for the CDR3 is TGTGCCACTCGGTGGAATAATTCACCCCTCCACTTT.